This TCR beta chain was obtained from a study of blood T cell repertoires in COVID-19. Germline V gives CDR1 SGHTA, CDR2 FQGNSA. This CDR3 is 13 amino acids long. Trimming left V 5 bases short and J 0 bases short, with 7 bases between. Method: immunoSEQ multiplex PCR; TCRdb's copy keeps in-frame clones and lacks some. The table includes approximately 150,000 clones, approximately 80% detected once. Clinical history as reported by participants underpinned cohort assignment. V is TRBV7-2 and J is TRBJ1-1; D ambiguous. The origin of this receptor is a woman aged 50 to 60 who had recovered from COVID-19. Sequencing was performed on PBMCs or T cells enriched from blood (not recorded which). CDR3 nucleotide sequence: TGTGCCAGCAGCCGACACATGAACACTGAAGCTTTCTTT. This sequence encodes CASSRHMNTEAFF.